A selection of T cell receptor beta chains follows, all from one sample in a study of regulatory T cells in long-lasting Graves disease. Via MiXCR, TCRdb re-called the multiplex PCR reads, giving one row per CDR3 protein. The sample lists 450,000 to 500,000 distinct CDR3 sequences, 15% to 20% seen once, with more than 10% in the top ten. This sample was shared with a second study, whose subject was T cells in Graves' hyperthyroidism and ophthalmopathy.

Sequences were derived from peripheral blood mononuclear cells (PBMCs), sampled at new diagnosis, from a patient treated with antithyroid drugs. These receptors were obtained from a man aged 35-49 years with Graves disease. Both conserved end residues are trimmed from each CDR3. Size values are once, few and many counts, or a class for expanded clones, and some rows have none.

V	size	J	CDR3
TRBV29-1	NA	TRBJ1-2	SAAGDQANYGCT
TRBV12-3/TRBV12-4	many	TRBJ2-3	ASTHGPGGPRSDTQY
TRBV20-1	few	TRBJ1-1	SADRGLNTEAF
TRBV5-1	many	TRBJ2-1	ASSPRPHHGLNEQF
TRBV5-1	few	TRBJ2-3	ASSRNGVTDTQY
TRBV6-5	many	TRBJ1-1	ASSYTVNTEAF
TRBV7-8	NA	TRBJ2-1	ASSSRTSGTDEQF
TRBV5-1	NA	TRBJ2-7	ASSLAGAAEQY
TRBV12-3/TRBV12-4	many	TRBJ2-5	ASSLRGFVADQETQY
TRBV2	many	TRBJ2-1	ASSKGASGANEQF
TRBV10-3	NA	TRBJ2-2	AISDTGNTGELF
TRBV19	once	TRBJ2-6	ASSPTDSSGANVLT
TRBV6-1	NA	TRBJ1-5	ASSDRIINQPQH
TRBV3-1	many	TRBJ2-2	ASSHGTGINTGELF
TRBV19	few	TRBJ2-7	ASSGLSSGIRPEQY
TRBV12-3/TRBV12-4	many	TRBJ2-7	ASSLAGSGGSYEQY
TRBV12-3/TRBV12-4	NA	TRBJ1-2	ASSPGTVRNGYT
TRBV6-2/TRBV6-3	many	TRBJ2-3	ASSYRRVRTDTQY
TRBV20-1	NA	TRBJ2-7	SARLAGNYEQY
TRBV20-1	many	TRBJ2-3	SAATGGKTDTQY
TRBV5-1	few	TRBJ1-1	ASSSRGVLDTEAF
TRBV7-8	few	TRBJ2-1	ASSLGGRVKNEQF
TRBV28	many	TRBJ2-1	ASSPGQGGNNEQF
TRBV3-1	few	TRBJ2-3	ASSQPPTDTQY
TRBV24-1	NA	TRBJ1-1	ATSDLGQNEAF
TRBV5-1	NA	TRBJ2-5	ASSITYRGKGETQY
TRBV5-1	many	TRBJ2-7	ASSLPRQGLYEQY
TRBV20-1	NA	TRBJ2-7	SANYEQY
TRBV5-1	many	TRBJ2-2	ASSMGNTGELF
TRBV5-1	NA	TRBJ2-3	ASSAGTGGTDTQY
TRBV30	many	TRBJ2-5	AWNPGQGATETQY
TRBV19	NA	TRBJ2-6	ASGGTNVLT
TRBV20-1	many	TRBJ2-1	SASIPGRESNEQF
TRBV20-1	many	TRBJ2-3	SAPRQGATDTQY
TRBV3-1	many	TRBJ2-7	ASSHRTGPVGFLYEQY
TRBV25-1	NA	TRBJ2-2	ASSPHGLAGHTGELF
TRBV5-1	NA	TRBJ2-1	ASRPSLNNEQF
TRBV18	many	TRBJ2-4	ASSPQGVNIQY